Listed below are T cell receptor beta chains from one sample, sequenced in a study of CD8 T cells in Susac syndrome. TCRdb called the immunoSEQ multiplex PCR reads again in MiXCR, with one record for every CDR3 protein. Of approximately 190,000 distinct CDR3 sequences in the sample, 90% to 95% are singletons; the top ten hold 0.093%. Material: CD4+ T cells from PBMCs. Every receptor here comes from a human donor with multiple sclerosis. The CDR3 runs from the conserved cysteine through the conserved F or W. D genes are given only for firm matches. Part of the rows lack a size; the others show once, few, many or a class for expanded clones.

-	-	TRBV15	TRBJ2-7	TGTGCCACCAGCAGAGGGGAGCGCGAGCAGTACTTC	CATSRGEREQYF
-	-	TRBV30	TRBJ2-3	TGTGCCTGGAGTGTGTGGGGGGGCCGAACGCAGTATTTT	CAWSVWGGRTQYF
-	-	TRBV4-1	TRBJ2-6	TGCGCCAGCAGCCTTCTTGGGGCCAACGTCCTGACTTTC	CASSLLGANVLTF
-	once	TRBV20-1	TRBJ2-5	TGCAGTGCTGGAGACAGCACAGAGACCCAGTACTTC	CSAGDSTETQYF
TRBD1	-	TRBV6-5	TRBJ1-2	TGTGCCACGCGGGACGGACAGGGGGTATATGGCTACACCTTC	CATRDGQGVYGYTF
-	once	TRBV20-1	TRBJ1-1	TGCAGTGCTAGTCGGGGCCTTAACACTGAAGCTTTCTTT	CSASRGLNTEAFF
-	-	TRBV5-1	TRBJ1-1	TGCGCCAGCAGCTTGCTCACAGTGAACACTGAAGCTTTCTTT	CASSLLTVNTEAFF
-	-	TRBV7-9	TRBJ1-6	TGTGCCAGCAGCTTACTCGGATGGGTTTCACCCCTCCACTTT	CASSLLGWVSPLHF
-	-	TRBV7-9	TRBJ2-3	TGTGCCAGTGGTAGCCGCACAGATACGCAGTATTTT	CASGSRTDTQYF
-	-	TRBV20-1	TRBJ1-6	TGCAGTGCTAGGAGCAGGGGACATTCACCCCTCCACTTT	CSARSRGHSPLHF
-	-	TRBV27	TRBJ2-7	TGTGCCAGCAGCCCCAGACCGTATTACGAGCAGTACTTC	CASSPRPYYEQYF
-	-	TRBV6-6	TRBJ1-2	TGTGCCAGCAGGACCGGGGGCGAGGGATATGGCTACACCTTC	CASRTGGEGYGYTF
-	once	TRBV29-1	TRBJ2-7	TGCAGCGTTGGGGACAGGAGCTCCGGGACTAGGAGGTCCGAGCAGTACTTC	CSVGDRSSGTRRSEQYF
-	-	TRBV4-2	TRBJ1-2	TGTGCCAGCAGCCAAGATATAAGGGATGGCTACACCTTC	CASSQDIRDGYTF
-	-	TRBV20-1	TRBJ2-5	TGCAGTGCTAGAGGTGTCGGGCAGTACCAAGAGACCCAGTACTTC	CSARGVGQYQETQYF
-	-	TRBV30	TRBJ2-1	TGTGCCTGGAGTGTGACTCAAACCCCCTTGAACAATGAGCAGTTCTTC	CAWSVTQTPLNNEQFF
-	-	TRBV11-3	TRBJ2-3	TGTGCCAGCAGCTCGATTCAGGGGAAGTGGACGCCAGATACGCAGTATTTT	CASSSIQGKWTPDTQYF
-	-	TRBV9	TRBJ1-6	TGTGCCAGCAGCGAACAGCCGTATAATTCACCCCTCCACTTT	CASSEQPYNSPLHF
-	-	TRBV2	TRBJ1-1	TGTGCCAGCGTCCTACGGGGTTACACTGAAGCTTTCTTT	CASVLRGYTEAFF
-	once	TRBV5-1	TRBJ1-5	TGCGCCAGCAGCTTGGATGGCAGATATAGCAATCAGCCCCAGCATTTT	CASSLDGRYSNQPQHF
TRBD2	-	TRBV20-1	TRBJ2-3	TGCAGTGCCCCGACTAGCGGGGGGAGCACAGATACGCAGTATTTT	CSAPTSGGSTDTQYF
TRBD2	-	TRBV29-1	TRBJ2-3	TGCAGCGTTCGGACTAGCGGGAGCACAGATACGCAGTATTTT	CSVRTSGSTDTQYF
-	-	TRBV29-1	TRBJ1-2	TGCAGCGTTGATGTGGGCGGCAACTATGGCTACACCTTC	CSVDVGGNYGYTF
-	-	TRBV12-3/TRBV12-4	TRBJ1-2	TGTGCCAGCAGTTTAGCGGCCTATGGCTACACCTTC	CASSLAAYGYTF
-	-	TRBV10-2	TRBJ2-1	TGCGCCAGCGTGGGCTACAATGAGCAGTTCTTC	CASVGYNEQFF
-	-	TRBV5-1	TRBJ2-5	TGCGCCAGCAAGCTGGACAACCAAGAGACCCAGTACTTC	CASKLDNQETQYF
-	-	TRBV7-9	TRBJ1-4	TGTGCCAGCAGCTTAGTCCGCCCCAATGAAAAACTGTTTTTT	CASSLVRPNEKLFF
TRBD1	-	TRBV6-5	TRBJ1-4	TGTGCCAGCAAAACGAGACAGGGTGGTGAAAAACTGTTTTTT	CASKTRQGGEKLFF
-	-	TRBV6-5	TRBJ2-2	TGTGCCAGCAGTTACTCGGGGCCTCCCGGGGAGCTGTTTTTT	CASSYSGPPGELFF
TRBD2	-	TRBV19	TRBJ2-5	TGTGCCAGTAGTATTCTTAGCGGGGAGGAGACCCAGTACTTC	CASSILSGEETQYF
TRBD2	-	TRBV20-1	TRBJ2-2	TGCAGTGCTAGGGCCCCGGGACTAGAAGCCGGGGAGCTGTTTTTT	CSARAPGLEAGELFF
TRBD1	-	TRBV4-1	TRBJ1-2	TGCGCCAGCAGCCCCACGACAGGGCCGATCTTCCGGAGAGGCTACACCTTC	CASSPTTGPIFRRGYTF
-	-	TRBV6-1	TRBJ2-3	TGTGCCACGGCGGAAGGAAGGTACACAGATACGCAGTATTTT	CATAEGRYTDTQYF
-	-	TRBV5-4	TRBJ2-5	TGTGCCACCCAACGGGGGAAAGAGACCCAGTACTTC	CATQRGKETQYF
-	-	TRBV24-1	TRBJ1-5	TGTGCCACCAGTCGGAAGGGCGGACAGCCCCAGCATTTT	CATSRKGGQPQHF
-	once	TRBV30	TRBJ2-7	TGTGCCTGGAGTGTACCCCCTGGTTCCTACGAGCAGTACTTC	CAWSVPPGSYEQYF
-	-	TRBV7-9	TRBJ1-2	TGTGCCAGCAGCCCTCAGGACTATGGCTACACCTTC	CASSPQDYGYTF
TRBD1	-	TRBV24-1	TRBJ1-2	TGTGCCACCTCCAGCGGGCGGCAGGGGGCTTCTGGCTACACCTTC	CATSSGRQGASGYTF
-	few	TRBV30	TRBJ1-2	TGTGCCTGGAGTGTCTACCCGGGGCTAGGCGGCTACACCTTC	CAWSVYPGLGGYTF
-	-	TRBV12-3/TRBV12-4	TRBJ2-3	TGTGCCAGCAGCAAGACAGCCACAGATACGCAGTATTTT	CASSKTATDTQYF
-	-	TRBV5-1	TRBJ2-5	TGCGCCAGTCAAAGCGAAGAGACCCAGTACTTC	CASQSEETQYF
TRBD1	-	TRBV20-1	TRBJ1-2	TGCAGTGCAAACCATGGGGGACAGTTCGGCTACACCTTC	CSANHGGQFGYTF
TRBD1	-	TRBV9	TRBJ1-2	TGTGCCAGCAGCCCCGGGACAGGGGATGTCTATGGCTACACCTTC	CASSPGTGDVYGYTF